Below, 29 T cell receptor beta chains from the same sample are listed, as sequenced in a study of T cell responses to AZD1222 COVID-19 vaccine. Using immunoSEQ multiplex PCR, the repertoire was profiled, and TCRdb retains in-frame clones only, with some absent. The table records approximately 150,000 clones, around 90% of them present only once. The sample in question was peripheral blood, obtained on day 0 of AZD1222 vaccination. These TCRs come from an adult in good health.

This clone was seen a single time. CDR3 region: CASSVDPSGNYEQYF. The CDR3 DNA follows: TGTGCCAGCAGCGTAGATCCTAGCGGTAACTACGAGCAGTACTTC. J is TRBJ2-7 and V is TRBV9; 7 bases are shared with TRBD2. There are 15 residues in the CDR3. With V trimmed by 0 bases and J by 3 bases, 6 bases remained unmatched. The germline V gene encodes CDR1 SGDLS and CDR2 YYNGEE. The whole variable domain, remainder taken from reference TRBV9 and TRBJ2-7, is DSGVTQTPKHLITATGQRVTLRCSPRSGDLSVYWYQQSLDQGLQFLIQYYNGEERAKGNILERFSAQQFPDLHSELNLSSLELGDSALYFCASSVDPSGNYEQYFGPGTRLTVT.

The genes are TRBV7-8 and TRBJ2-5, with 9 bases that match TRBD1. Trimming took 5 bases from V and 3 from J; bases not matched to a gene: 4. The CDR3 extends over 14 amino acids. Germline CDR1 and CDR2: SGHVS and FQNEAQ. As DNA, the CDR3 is TGTGCCAGCAGCCGCCGGACAGGGGAAGAGACCCAGTACTTC. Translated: CASSRRTGEETQYF.

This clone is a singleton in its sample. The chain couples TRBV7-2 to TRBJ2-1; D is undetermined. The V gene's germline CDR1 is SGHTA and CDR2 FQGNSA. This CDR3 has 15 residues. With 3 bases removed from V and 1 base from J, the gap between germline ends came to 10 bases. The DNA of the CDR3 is TGTGCCAGCAGCTTGACGGCAGGTTCCTACAATGAGCAGTTCTTC. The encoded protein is CASSLTAGSYNEQFF.

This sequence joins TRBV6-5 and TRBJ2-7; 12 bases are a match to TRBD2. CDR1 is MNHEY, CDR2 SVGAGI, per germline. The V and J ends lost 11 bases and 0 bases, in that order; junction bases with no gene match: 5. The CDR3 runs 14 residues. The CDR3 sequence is CAGTSGRNSYEQYF. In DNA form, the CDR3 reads TGTGCCGGCACTAGCGGGAGGAACTCCTACGAGCAGTACTTC.

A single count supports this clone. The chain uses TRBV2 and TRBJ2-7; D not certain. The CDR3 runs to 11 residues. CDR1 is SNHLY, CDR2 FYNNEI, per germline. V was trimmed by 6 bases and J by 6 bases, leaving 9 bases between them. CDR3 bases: TGTGCCAGCAGACTATACTTCGAGCAGTACTTC. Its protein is CASRLYFEQYF.

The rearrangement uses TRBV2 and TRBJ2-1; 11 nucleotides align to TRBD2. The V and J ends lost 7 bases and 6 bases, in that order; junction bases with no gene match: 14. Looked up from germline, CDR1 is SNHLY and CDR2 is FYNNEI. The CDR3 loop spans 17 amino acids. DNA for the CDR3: TGTGCCAGCAATTTCAGGTTACTAGCGGGAGCTACCAATGAGCAGTTCTTC. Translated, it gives CASNFRLLAGATNEQFF.

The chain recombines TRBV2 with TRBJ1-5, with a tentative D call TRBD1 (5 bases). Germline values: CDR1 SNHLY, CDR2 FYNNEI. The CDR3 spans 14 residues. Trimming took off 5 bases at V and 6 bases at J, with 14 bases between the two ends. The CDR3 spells CASSQGPEGQPQHF. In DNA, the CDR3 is TGTGCCAGCAGTCAGGGTCCCGAGGGTCAGCCCCAGCATTTT.

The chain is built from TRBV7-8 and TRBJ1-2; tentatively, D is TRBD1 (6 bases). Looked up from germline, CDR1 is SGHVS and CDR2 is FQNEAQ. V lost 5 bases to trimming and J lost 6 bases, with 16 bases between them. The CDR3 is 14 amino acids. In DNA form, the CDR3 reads TGTGCCAGCAGCCGAGGGGGGGTGTCGGATGGCTACACCTTC. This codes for CASSRGGVSDGYTF.

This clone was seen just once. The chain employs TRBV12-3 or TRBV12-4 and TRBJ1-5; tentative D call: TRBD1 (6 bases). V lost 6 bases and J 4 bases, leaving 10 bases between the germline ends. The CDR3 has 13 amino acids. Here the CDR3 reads CASRGGGNQPQHF. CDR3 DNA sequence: TGTGCCAGCAGGGGAGGGGGAAATCAGCCCCAGCATTTT.

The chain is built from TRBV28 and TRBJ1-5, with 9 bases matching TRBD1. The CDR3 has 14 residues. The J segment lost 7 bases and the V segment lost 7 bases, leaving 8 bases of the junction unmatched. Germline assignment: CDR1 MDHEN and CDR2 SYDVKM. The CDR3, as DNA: TGTGCCAGCACCCGGGGGACAGGGTCCCAGCCCCAGCATTTT. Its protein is CASTRGTGSQPQHF.

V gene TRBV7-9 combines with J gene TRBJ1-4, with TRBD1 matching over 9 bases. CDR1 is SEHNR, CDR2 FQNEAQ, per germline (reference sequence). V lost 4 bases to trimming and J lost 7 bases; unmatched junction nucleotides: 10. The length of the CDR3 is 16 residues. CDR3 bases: TGTGCCAGCAGCTCGAGAGTTGGGACAGGGCTTGAAAAACTGTTTTTT. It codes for CASSSRVGTGLEKLFF.

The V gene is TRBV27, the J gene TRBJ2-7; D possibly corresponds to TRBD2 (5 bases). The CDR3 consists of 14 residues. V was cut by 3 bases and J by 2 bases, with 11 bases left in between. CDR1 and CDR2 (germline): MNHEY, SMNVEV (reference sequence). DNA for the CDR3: TGTGCCAGCAGTTTGGGCGGGTCAACCTACGAGCAGTACTTC. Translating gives CASSLGGSTYEQYF.

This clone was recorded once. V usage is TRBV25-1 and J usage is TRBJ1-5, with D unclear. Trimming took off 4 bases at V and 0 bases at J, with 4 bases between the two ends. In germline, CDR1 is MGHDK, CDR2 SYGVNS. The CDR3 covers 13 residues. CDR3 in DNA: TGTGCCAGCAGTGGGAATAGCAATCAGCCCCAGCATTTT. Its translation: CASSGNSNQPQHF.

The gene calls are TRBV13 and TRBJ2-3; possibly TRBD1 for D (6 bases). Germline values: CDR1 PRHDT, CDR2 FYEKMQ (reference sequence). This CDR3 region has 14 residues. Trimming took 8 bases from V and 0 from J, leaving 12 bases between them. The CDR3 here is CASSWGRSTDTQYF. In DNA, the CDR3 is TGTGCCAGCTCTTGGGGGCGCAGCACAGATACGCAGTATTTT.

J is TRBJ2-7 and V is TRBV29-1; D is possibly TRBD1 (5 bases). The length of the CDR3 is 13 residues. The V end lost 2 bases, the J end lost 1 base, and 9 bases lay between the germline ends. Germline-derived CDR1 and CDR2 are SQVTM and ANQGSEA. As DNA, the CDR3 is TGCAGCGTTGAAAAGGCAGGGTCCTACGAGCAGTACTTC. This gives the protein CSVEKAGSYEQYF.

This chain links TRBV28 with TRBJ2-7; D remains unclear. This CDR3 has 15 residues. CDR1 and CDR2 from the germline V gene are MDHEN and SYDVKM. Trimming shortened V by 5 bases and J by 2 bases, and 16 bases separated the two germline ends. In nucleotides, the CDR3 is TGTGCCAGCAGTAGCCTGGGTGTGGTTCCCTACGAGCAGTACTTC. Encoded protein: CASSSLGVVPYEQYF.

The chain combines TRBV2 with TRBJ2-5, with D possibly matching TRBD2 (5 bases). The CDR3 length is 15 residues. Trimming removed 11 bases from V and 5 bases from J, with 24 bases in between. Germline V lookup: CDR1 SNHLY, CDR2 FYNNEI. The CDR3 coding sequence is TGTGCCTCAAGCGGCGGCTACCCCTTCTTGGAGACCCAGTACTTC. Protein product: CASSGGYPFLETQYF.

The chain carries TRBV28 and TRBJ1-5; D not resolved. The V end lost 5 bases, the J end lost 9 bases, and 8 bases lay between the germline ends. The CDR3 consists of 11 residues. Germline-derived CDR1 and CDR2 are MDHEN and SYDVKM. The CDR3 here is CASSHPGPQHF. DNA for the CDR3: TGTGCCAGCAGTCACCCTGGGCCCCAGCATTTT. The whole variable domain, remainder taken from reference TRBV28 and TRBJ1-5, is DVKVTQSSRYLVKRTGEKVFLECVQDMDHENMFWYRQDPGLGLRLIYFSYDVKMKEKGDIPEGYSVSREKKERFSLILESASTNQTSMYLCASSHPGPQHFGDGTRLSIL.

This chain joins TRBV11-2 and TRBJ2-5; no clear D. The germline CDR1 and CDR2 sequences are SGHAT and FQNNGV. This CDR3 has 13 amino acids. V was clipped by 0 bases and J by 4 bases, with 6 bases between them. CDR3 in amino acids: CASSLEWGETQYF. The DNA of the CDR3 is TGTGCCAGCAGCTTAGAATGGGGAGAGACCCAGTACTTC.

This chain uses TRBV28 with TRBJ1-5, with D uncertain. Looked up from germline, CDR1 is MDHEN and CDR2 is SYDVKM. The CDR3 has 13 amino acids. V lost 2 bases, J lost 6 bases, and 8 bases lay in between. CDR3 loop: CASSLIGSQPQHF. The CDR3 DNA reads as TGTGCCAGCAGTTTAATTGGGAGTCAGCCCCAGCATTTT.

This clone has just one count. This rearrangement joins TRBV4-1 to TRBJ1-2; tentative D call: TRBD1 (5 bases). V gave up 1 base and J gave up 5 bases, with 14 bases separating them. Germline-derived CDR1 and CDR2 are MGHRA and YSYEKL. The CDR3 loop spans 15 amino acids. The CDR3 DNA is TGCGCCAGCAGCCAAGTTGGCAGGGCGCAGTATGGCTACACCTTC. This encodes CASSQVGRAQYGYTF.

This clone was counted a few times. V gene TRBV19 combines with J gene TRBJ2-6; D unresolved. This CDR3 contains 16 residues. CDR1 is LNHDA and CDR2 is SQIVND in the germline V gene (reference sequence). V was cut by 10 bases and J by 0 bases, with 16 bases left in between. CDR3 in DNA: TGTGCCACCCAGAGGACGGGCGACTCTGGGGCCAACGTCCTGACTTTC. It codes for CATQRTGDSGANVLTF.

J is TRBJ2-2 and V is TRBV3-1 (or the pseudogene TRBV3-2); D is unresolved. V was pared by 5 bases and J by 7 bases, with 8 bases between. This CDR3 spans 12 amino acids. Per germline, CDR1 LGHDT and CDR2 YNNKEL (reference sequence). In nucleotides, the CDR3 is TGTGCCAGCAGCACCCCTTTCGGGGAGCTGTTTTTT. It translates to CASSTPFGELFF.

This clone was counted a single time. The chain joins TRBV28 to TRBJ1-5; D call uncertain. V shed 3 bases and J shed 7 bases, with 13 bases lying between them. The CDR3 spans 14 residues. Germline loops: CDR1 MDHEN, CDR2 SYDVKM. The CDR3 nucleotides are TGTGCCAGCAGTTTGGAAGGAATCGGCCAGCCCCAGCATTTT. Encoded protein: CASSLEGIGQPQHF.

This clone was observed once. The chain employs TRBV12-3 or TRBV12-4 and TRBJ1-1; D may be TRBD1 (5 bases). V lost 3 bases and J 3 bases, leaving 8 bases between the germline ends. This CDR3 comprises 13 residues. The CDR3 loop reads CASSFGAYTEAFF. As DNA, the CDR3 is TGTGCCAGCAGTTTCGGGGCTTACACTGAAGCTTTCTTT.

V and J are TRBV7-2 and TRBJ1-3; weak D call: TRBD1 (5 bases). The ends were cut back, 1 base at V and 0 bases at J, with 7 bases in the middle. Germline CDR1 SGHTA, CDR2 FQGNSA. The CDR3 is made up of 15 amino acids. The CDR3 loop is CASSLGGGSGNTIYF. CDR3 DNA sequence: TGTGCCAGCAGCTTAGGTGGGGGCTCTGGAAACACCATATATTTT.

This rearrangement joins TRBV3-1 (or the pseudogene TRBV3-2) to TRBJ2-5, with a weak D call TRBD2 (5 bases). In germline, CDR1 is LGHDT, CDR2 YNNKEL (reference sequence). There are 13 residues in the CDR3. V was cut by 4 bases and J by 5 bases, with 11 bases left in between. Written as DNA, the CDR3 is TGTGCCAGCAGCCGGTTAGCGAGGGAGACCCAGTACTTC. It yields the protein CASSRLARETQYF.

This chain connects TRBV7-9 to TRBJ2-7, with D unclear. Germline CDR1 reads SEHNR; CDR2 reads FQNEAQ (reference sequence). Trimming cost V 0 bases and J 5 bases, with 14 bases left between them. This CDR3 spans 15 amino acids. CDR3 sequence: CASSLALGQYNEQYF. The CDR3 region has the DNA TGTGCCAGCAGCTTAGCGCTTGGGCAGTACAACGAGCAGTACTTC.

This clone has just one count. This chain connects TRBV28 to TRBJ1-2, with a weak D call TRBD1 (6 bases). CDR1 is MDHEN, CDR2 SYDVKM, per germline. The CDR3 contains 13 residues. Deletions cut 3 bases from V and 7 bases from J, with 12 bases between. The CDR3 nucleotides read TGTGCCAGCAGTTTGTCGACAGGAACTGGCTACACCTTC. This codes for CASSLSTGTGYTF.